The rows below give T cell receptor beta chains drawn from one sample of a study of radiotherapy plus CTLA-4 blockade in lung cancer. Some clones are missing from TCRdb's copy, which holds only in-frame ones; the method was immunoSEQ multiplex PCR. This table has 90,000 to 100,000 clones, approximately 82% appearing once. Sequenced here: peripheral blood, sampled from a patient treated with radiotherapy plus ipilimumab. These receptors came from a human donor with non-small cell lung cancer that progressed on radiotherapy plus ipilimumab. CDR3s include the opening cysteine and the closing phenylalanine or tryptophan. The order of the fields is CDR3 DNA, CDR3 protein, J gene, D gene, V gene, clone size. A D gene is named only where the DNA matches it firmly. A clone size is listed for some rows: how often the clone was seen (once, few, many), or a class if it is expanded.

CDR3 DNA: TGTGCCAGCAGCCCAGGTGGGGGGGGTCTCGGTGGCTACACCTTC
CDR3 protein: CASSPGGGGLGGYTF
J gene: TRBJ1-2
D gene: NA
V gene: TRBV5-6
clone size: once

CDR3 DNA: TGTGCCAGCAGCCAATTGGGGAACGAGCAGTACTTC
CDR3 protein: CASSQLGNEQYF
J gene: TRBJ2-7
D gene: NA
V gene: TRBV14
clone size: NA

CDR3 DNA: TGTGCCAGCAGCCGAACACCGGGACAGGGTGTGGGGGAGCAGTTCTTC
CDR3 protein: CASSRTPGQGVGEQFF
J gene: TRBJ2-1
D gene: TRBD1
V gene: TRBV13
clone size: NA

CDR3 DNA: TGTGCCAGCAGTTACGATGGGACTCAAGAGACCCAGTACTTC
CDR3 protein: CASSYDGTQETQYF
J gene: TRBJ2-5
D gene: NA
V gene: TRBV6-5
clone size: NA

CDR3 DNA: TGTGCCAGTAACGCGGACGAAGAGACCCAGTACTTC
CDR3 protein: CASNADEETQYF
J gene: TRBJ2-5
D gene: NA
V gene: TRBV19
clone size: once

CDR3 DNA: TGTGCCAGCAGCTTACAACAGGGGGAGGGGGAGACCCAGTACTTC
CDR3 protein: CASSLQQGEGETQYF
J gene: TRBJ2-5
D gene: NA
V gene: TRBV5-4
clone size: NA

CDR3 DNA: TGTGCCAGCAGTCCCCCCGGGACAGGCGCCCCAAGCTCTGGAAACACCATATATTTT
CDR3 protein: CASSPPGTGAPSSGNTIYF
J gene: TRBJ1-3
D gene: TRBD1
V gene: TRBV28
clone size: few

CDR3 DNA: TGTGCCAGCAGCACCCGAGGACTAGCGGGGGACTCCTACGAGCAGTACTTC
CDR3 protein: CASSTRGLAGDSYEQYF
J gene: TRBJ2-7
D gene: TRBD2
V gene: TRBV7-2
clone size: NA

CDR3 DNA: TGTGCCAGTAGTGGGGCCCTTACGACTAGGGAGACCCAGTACTTC
CDR3 protein: CASSGALTTRETQYF
J gene: TRBJ2-5
D gene: NA
V gene: TRBV19
clone size: NA

CDR3 DNA: TGCGCCAGCAGTCCGGACAGGGGGGGCAAAAACATTCAGTACTTC
CDR3 protein: CASSPDRGGKNIQYF
J gene: TRBJ2-4
D gene: TRBD1
V gene: TRBV5-1
clone size: NA

CDR3 DNA: TGTGCCAGCAGTTTACGATCAGGAAACACCATATATTTT
CDR3 protein: CASSLRSGNTIYF
J gene: TRBJ1-3
D gene: NA
V gene: TRBV28
clone size: many

CDR3 DNA: TGTGCCAGCAGCTTAGCGCTCTCCGGACGTGATCAAGAGACCCAGTACTTC
CDR3 protein: CASSLALSGRDQETQYF
J gene: TRBJ2-5
D gene: NA
V gene: TRBV7-8
clone size: once

CDR3 DNA: TGCGCCAGCAGCTTGGGGGCGGGAATCCAAGAGACCCAGTACTTC
CDR3 protein: CASSLGAGIQETQYF
J gene: TRBJ2-5
D gene: NA
V gene: TRBV5-1
clone size: NA

CDR3 DNA: TGTGCCAGCAGCTTGGGACAGGGCACTGAAGCTTTCTTT
CDR3 protein: CASSLGQGTEAFF
J gene: TRBJ1-1
D gene: TRBD1
V gene: TRBV7-3
clone size: NA

CDR3 DNA: TGTGCCACCAGCAGAGATCCATTGGGGCTTGATACGCAGTATTTT
CDR3 protein: CATSRDPLGLDTQYF
J gene: TRBJ2-3
D gene: NA
V gene: TRBV15
clone size: NA

CDR3 DNA: TGTGCCAGCTCACCAACGGTCGGGGGAGCTTACAATGAGCAGTTCTTC
CDR3 protein: CASSPTVGGAYNEQFF
J gene: TRBJ2-1
D gene: NA
V gene: TRBV18
clone size: once

CDR3 DNA: TGTGCCAGTAGTATTACGCTGGTTTCTGAAGCTTTCTTT
CDR3 protein: CASSITLVSEAFF
J gene: TRBJ1-1
D gene: NA
V gene: TRBV19
clone size: NA

CDR3 DNA: TGTGCCAGCAGCTTAGGCCATGAGCAGTTCTTC
CDR3 protein: CASSLGHEQFF
J gene: TRBJ2-1
D gene: NA
V gene: TRBV7-6
clone size: NA

CDR3 DNA: TGTGCCTGGGGAGGGGGCAGGGACACCCCTAACTATGGCTACACCTTC
CDR3 protein: CAWGGGRDTPNYGYTF
J gene: TRBJ1-2
D gene: TRBD1
V gene: TRBV30
clone size: NA

CDR3 DNA: TGTGCCAGCACCCAATACGGTACAGATACGCAGTATTTT
CDR3 protein: CASTQYGTDTQYF
J gene: TRBJ2-3
D gene: NA
V gene: TRBV6-5
clone size: once

CDR3 DNA: TGTGCCAGCGGGGACAGCTCCTACAATGAGCAGTTCTTC
CDR3 protein: CASGDSSYNEQFF
J gene: TRBJ2-1
D gene: TRBD1
V gene: TRBV5-6
clone size: NA

CDR3 DNA: TGTGCCAGCAGTGAACCGGCAAGGGGGGCGCGGGAGACCCAGTACTTC
CDR3 protein: CASSEPARGARETQYF
J gene: TRBJ2-5
D gene: NA
V gene: TRBV6-1
clone size: NA